These 23 T cell receptor beta chains originate from one sample sequenced in a study of blood T cell repertoires in COVID-19. Generated by immunoSEQ multiplex PCR, the TCRdb table keeps only in-frame clones and is missing some. The sample consists of about 130,000 clones, about 85% of them appearing once. Specimen: peripheral blood. These receptors were obtained from a man older than 75 with active or convalescent COVID-19.

This clone appeared once. The chain employs TRBV24-1 and TRBJ2-5, with 7 bases matching TRBD1. The V segment lost 3 bases and the J segment 7 bases; nucleotides outside the gene matches: 10. Germline V CDR1 and CDR2: KGHDR, SFDVKD. This CDR3 comprises 15 residues. CDR3 residues: CATSDPGTPGGTQYF. The CDR3 coding sequence is TGTGCCACCAGTGATCCCGGGACCCCAGGGGGGACCCAGTACTTC.

The V gene is TRBV6-1, the J gene TRBJ2-3, with a weak D call TRBD2 (5 bases). The V and J ends lost 3 bases and 6 bases respectively, with 19 bases between them. Germline CDR1 is MNHNS and CDR2 is SASEGT. There are 16 residues in the CDR3. CDR3 in DNA: TGTGCCAGCAGTGAGCTAGGAGGCCGGCGAGGTGATACGCAGTATTTT. Translation: CASSELGGRRGDTQYF.

V and J are TRBV18 and TRBJ2-3; 11 bases map to TRBD2. The CDR3 is 18 amino acids. The trim removed 3 bases at V and 0 bases at J, leaving 8 bases unmatched. Germline lookup yields CDR1 KGHSH and CDR2 LQKENI. The CDR3 region has the DNA TGTGCCAGCTCACCCCGCGTAGCGGGAGGGCCGAGCACAGATACGCAGTATTTT. The encoded protein is CASSPRVAGGPSTDTQYF. Full variable domain (outside the CDR3, taken from reference TRBV18 and TRBJ2-3): NAGVMQNPRHLVRRRGQEARLRCSPMKGHSHVYWYRQLPEEGLKFMVYLQKENIIDESGMPKERFSAEFPKEGPSILRIQQVVRGDSAAYFCASSPRVAGGPSTDTQYFGPGTRLTVL.

This clone appeared a few times. The V gene is TRBV7-9, the J gene TRBJ2-1, with 7 nucleotides matching TRBD2. Trimming at V came to 3 bases and at J to 3 bases, leaving 5 bases not matched to a gene. Germline CDR1 and CDR2: SEHNR and FQNEAQ (reference sequence). The CDR3 loop spans 15 amino acids. This chain's CDR3 is CASSFGLGLYNEQFF. For the CDR3, the DNA is TGTGCCAGCAGCTTCGGACTAGGACTCTACAATGAGCAGTTCTTC. Full variable domain (remainder filled in from reference TRBV7-9 and TRBJ2-1): DTGVSQNPRHKITKRGQNVTFRCDPISEHNRLYWYRQTLGQGPEFLTYFQNEAQLEKSRLLSDRFSAERPKGSFSTLEIQRTEQGDSAMYLCASSFGLGLYNEQFFGPGTRLTVL.

The genes are TRBV4-3 and TRBJ1-3; 7 nucleotides align to TRBD1. CDR3 length equals 15 residues. Looked up from germline, CDR1 is LGHNA and CDR2 is YSLEER. J gave up 4 bases and V 8 bases, and 11 bases lay outside the gene matches. CDR3 DNA sequence: TGCGCCAGCTCTTCCGTGACAGGGAACGGAAACACCATATATTTT. Translated: CASSSVTGNGNTIYF.

For the CDR3, the DNA is TGTGCCAGTAGTACCCGGGGACAGAGAACTGGGGCCAACGTCCTGACTTTC. It is translated as CASSTRGQRTGANVLTF. The rearrangement uses TRBV19 and TRBJ2-6; TRBD1 matches at 7 bases. With 4 bases clipped from V and 2 bases from J, the junction kept 8 bases outside the gene matches. The CDR3 length is 17 residues. Germline V lookup: CDR1 LNHDA, CDR2 SQIVND (reference sequence).

This clone occurred once. J is TRBJ1-1 and V is TRBV7-2, with D possibly matching TRBD1 (6 bases). Trimming removed 0 bases from V and 6 bases from J, with 20 bases in between. The CDR3 runs 17 residues. Germline values: CDR1 SGHTA, CDR2 FQGNSA. CDR3 loop: CASSLARRGGRGAEAFF. In DNA, the CDR3 is TGTGCCAGCAGCTTAGCGCGTAGGGGGGGACGAGGCGCTGAAGCTTTCTTT.

The chain joins TRBV4-1 to TRBJ1-4; possibly TRBD1 for D (6 bases). The CDR3 sequence is 18 residues long. With 0 bases removed from V and 3 bases from J, the gap between germline ends came to 17 bases. Germline CDR1 and CDR2: MGHRA and YSYEKL. DNA of the CDR3: TGCGCCAGCAGCCAAGAAGGTTCCCACAGGGTATCTAATGAAAAACTGTTTTTT. It encodes CASSQEGSHRVSNEKLFF.

This clone was found a few times. The chain recombines TRBV28 with TRBJ1-1; D uncertain. The CDR3 runs to 14 residues. Deletions cut 2 bases from V and 4 bases from J, with 11 bases between. CDR1 is MDHEN, CDR2 SYDVKM, per germline. The chain's CDR3 is CASSLTPSGTEAFF. As DNA, the CDR3 is TGTGCCAGCAGTTTAACGCCCAGCGGCACTGAAGCTTTCTTT.

J is TRBJ2-3 and V is TRBV7-9; D not certain. The length of the CDR3 is 13 residues. Germline values: CDR1 SEHNR, CDR2 FQNEAQ (reference sequence). Trimming removed 1 base at V and 3 bases at J, with 5 bases between. The CDR3 loop reads CASSLGVTDTQYF. CDR3 bases: TGTGCCAGCAGCTTAGGCGTGACAGATACGCAGTATTTT.

CDR3 DNA: TGTGCCAGCAGTCTTCGACAGGACAATTTCTACGAGCAGTACTTC. Protein product: CASSLRQDNFYEQYF. V and J are TRBV6-5 and TRBJ2-7, with a possible D match to TRBD1 (6 bases). The CDR3 is 15 amino acids. The V gene's germline CDR1 is MNHEY and CDR2 SVGAGI. Deletions cut 5 bases from V and 3 bases from J, with 17 bases between.

In this sample, this clone turned up once. The chain carries TRBV7-8 and TRBJ2-1; 13 bases fit TRBD2. Germline loops: CDR1 SGHVS, CDR2 FQNEAQ. Trimming took 0 bases from V and 4 from J; bases not matched to a gene: 6. This CDR3 is built from 18 residues. The CDR3 here is CASSLAWTSGRLYNEQFF. CDR3 DNA sequence: TGTGCCAGCAGCTTAGCGTGGACTAGCGGGAGATTGTACAATGAGCAGTTCTTC.

V is TRBV27 and J is TRBJ2-7; 8 nucleotides align to TRBD1. Losses at the gene ends were 4 bases for V and 1 base for J; bases not matched to a gene: 6. The CDR3 contains 15 residues. Germline values: CDR1 MNHEY, CDR2 SMNVEV (reference sequence). This chain's CDR3 is CASSSQGVLSYEQYF. The CDR3 nucleotides read TGTGCCAGCAGTTCACAGGGGGTTTTATCCTACGAGCAGTACTTC.

V and J are TRBV11-1 and TRBJ2-1; 12 bases line up with TRBD2. The CDR3 is 13 amino acids. Germline V gives CDR1 SGHAT, CDR2 FQDESV (reference sequence). The V and J ends lost 5 bases and 9 bases, in that order; junction bases with no gene match: 2. In nucleotides, the CDR3 is TGTGCCAGCAGCCTGGGACTAGCGGGTGAGCAGTTCTTC. Translating gives CASSLGLAGEQFF.

This chain connects TRBV2 to TRBJ2-5; D remains ambiguous. Germline CDR1 SNHLY, CDR2 FYNNEI. The CDR3 sequence is 13 residues long. V dropped 4 bases and J dropped 2 bases, with 8 bases sitting between them. The DNA of the CDR3 is TGTGCCAGCAGTGGGCAGGTACAAGAGACCCAGTACTTC. Amino acid sequence: CASSGQVQETQYF.

This clone came up once. V usage is TRBV9 and J usage is TRBJ2-1; tentatively, D is TRBD1 (7 bases). The V end was cut by 4 bases, the J end by 0 bases, with 20 bases between. The germline V gene has CDR1 SGDLS and CDR2 YYNGEE. The CDR3 sequence is 18 residues long. CDR3 nucleotide sequence: TGTGCCAGCAGCCTGAGGGTCCCTCAGGGGGGCTCCTACAATGAGCAGTTCTTC. Translated: CASSLRVPQGGSYNEQFF. The complete variable domain, with remaining parts taken from reference TRBV9 and TRBJ2-1, reads DSGVTQTPKHLITATGQRVTLRCSPRSGDLSVYWYQQSLDQGLQFLIQYYNGEERAKGNILERFSAQQFPDLHSELNLSSLELGDSALYFCASSLRVPQGGSYNEQFFGPGTRLTVL.

The chain combines TRBV10-3 with TRBJ1-2, with D maybe TRBD1 (5 bases). V lost 3 bases to trimming and J lost 3 bases, with 11 bases between them. The CDR3 loop spans 14 amino acids. Germline V lookup: CDR1 ENHRY, CDR2 SYGVKD. The CDR3 protein is CAISDLDRDYGYTF. In DNA, the CDR3 is TGTGCCATCAGTGACTTAGACAGAGACTATGGCTACACCTTC.

A remark on this clone: Its ends do not fully match the called genes, so a read error is possible. The gene calls are TRBV24-1 and TRBJ2-3; 8 nucleotides line up with TRBD2. CDR3 length: 17 residues. Germline CDR1 and CDR2: KGHDR and SFDVKD. Here the CDR3 DNA reads TGTGCCACCAGTGATTTGCGAGCGGGAGTGTGGCACAGATACGCAGTATTT. This translates into CATSDLRAGVWHRYAVF.

CDR3 protein: CAITSITNEQFF. The CDR3 DNA sequence: TGTGCCATCACTTCTATAACCAATGAGCAGTTCTTC. This chain uses TRBV10-3 with TRBJ2-1, with D unresolved. Looked up from germline, CDR1 is ENHRY and CDR2 is SYGVKD. The V gene lost 7 bases and the J gene lost 6 bases, with 10 bases spanning the gap. There are 12 residues in the CDR3.

The chain combines TRBV5-1 with TRBJ1-6; no reliable D call. The CDR3 consists of 14 residues. Between the trimmed V and J ends, which lost 4 bases and 3 bases, there was a span of 8 bases. Germline CDR1 is SGHRS and CDR2 is YFSETQ. CDR3: CASSTDIYNSPLHF. As DNA, the CDR3 is TGCGCCAGCAGCACAGACATCTATAATTCACCCCTCCACTTT.

J is TRBJ2-7 and V is TRBV7-9; 8 positions agree with TRBD2. The CDR3 length is 17 residues. The germline gives CDR1 SEHNR, CDR2 FQNEAQ (reference sequence). V gave up 1 base and J gave up 2 bases; unmatched junction bases: 10. The CDR3: CASSLGTSGEGTYEQYF. The CDR3 region has the DNA TGTGCCAGCAGCTTAGGTACTAGCGGAGAGGGGACCTACGAGCAGTACTTC.

CDR3 coding DNA: TGTGCCAGCAGCTTAATGGTCGGAGAGACCCAGTACTTC. It specifies CASSLMVGETQYF. V is TRBV7-2 and J is TRBJ2-5; D remains ambiguous. The CDR3 runs 13 residues. CDR1 is SGHTA, CDR2 FQGNSA, per germline. The V end was cut by 2 bases, the J end by 4 bases, with 8 bases between.

The V and J genes are TRBV24-1 and TRBJ2-1, with TRBD2 identical over 12 bases. J gave up 12 bases and V 9 bases, and 8 bases lay outside the gene matches. Germline lookup yields CDR1 KGHDR and CDR2 SFDVKD. The CDR3 spans 13 residues. This CDR3 reads CATGTSGLKGQFF. The CDR3 coding sequence is TGTGCCACCGGGACTAGCGGGCTGAAGGGGCAGTTCTTC.